The sequence of this T cell receptor (beta chain) was determined in a study of blood T cell repertoires in COVID-19. Study in general: T cells, B-cell-depleted T cells, or PBMCs supplied cDNA or gDNA.

The data were produced by immunoSEQ multiplex PCR, yet TCRdb's version contains in-frame clones alone and is incomplete. The table lists some 180,000 clones, 60% to 85% of them singletons, with roughly 7.8% in the top ten. In germline, CDR1 is LNHDA, CDR2 SQIVND (reference sequence). This CDR3 is built from 14 residues. V dropped 3 bases and J dropped 6; count of bases not matched to a gene: 4. The chain employs TRBV19 and TRBJ2-2, with 7 bases lining up with TRBD2. Sample: peripheral blood. This sequence was found in a woman between 45 and 65 years old with active or convalescent COVID-19. The DNA of the CDR3 is TGTGCCAGTAGTATTGGAGGGAGGGCCGGGGAGCTGTTTTTT. Translation gives CASSIGGRAGELFF.